A selection of T cell receptor beta chains follows, all from one sample in a study of cytomegalovirus exposure and HLA in healthy donors. Repertoires were generated with immunoSEQ multiplex PCR, while TCRdb's copy carries only in-frame clones and drops some. Of roughly 110,000 clones detected, around two thirds appear once; the ten largest clones hold 13% to 15%. Sample: PBMCs. These TCRs come from a woman aged 40 to 50 in good health and CMV-seropositive. The conserved cysteine and the conserved F or W are not part of the CDR3 here.

CDR3aa: ASSRNPGTGNTDTQY; j_gene: TRBJ2-3; len: 15; v_gene: TRBV5-8
CDR3aa: ASSLDLGTGTYSNQPQH; j_gene: TRBJ1-5; len: 17; v_gene: TRBV11-3
CDR3aa: SVEGRDSTEAF; j_gene: TRBJ1-1; len: 11; v_gene: TRBV29-1
CDR3aa: AWTPGGRISPLH; j_gene: TRBJ1-6; len: 12; v_gene: TRBV30
CDR3aa: ASIHSPSDTQY; j_gene: TRBJ2-3; len: 11; v_gene: TRBV5-5
CDR3aa: ASSYDGENYGYT; j_gene: TRBJ1-2; len: 12; v_gene: TRBV6-5
CDR3aa: ASSGQGDTQY; j_gene: TRBJ2-3; len: 10; v_gene: TRBV6-5
CDR3aa: AWSDPQRGHTDTQY; j_gene: TRBJ2-3; len: 14; v_gene: TRBV30
CDR3aa: ASSSGHRNSPLH; j_gene: TRBJ1-6; len: 12; v_gene: TRBV28
CDR3aa: AGTLRGSTDTQY; j_gene: TRBJ2-3; len: 12; v_gene: TRBV6-1
CDR3aa: ASKQGLSGNTIY; j_gene: TRBJ1-3; len: 12; v_gene: TRBV6-5
CDR3aa: ASSLRRGDSPLH; j_gene: TRBJ1-6; len: 12; v_gene: TRBV27
CDR3aa: ASSLGVPGETQY; j_gene: TRBJ2-5; len: 12; v_gene: TRBV5-6
CDR3aa: ASSGWTVEAF; j_gene: TRBJ1-1; len: 10; v_gene: TRBV6-1
CDR3aa: ASSASGTGGTYEQY; j_gene: TRBJ2-7; len: 14; v_gene: TRBV6-1
CDR3aa: AMGPGDGELF; j_gene: TRBJ2-2; len: 10; v_gene: TRBV10-3
CDR3aa: ASSQDSRDGEKLF; j_gene: TRBJ1-4; len: 13; v_gene: TRBV4-3
CDR3aa: ASSPYGILLNTEAF; j_gene: TRBJ1-1; len: 14; v_gene: TRBV9
CDR3aa: ASSLGQVREQY; j_gene: TRBJ2-7; len: 11; v_gene: TRBV5-1
CDR3aa: AWKGRGGVRNSPLH; j_gene: TRBJ1-6; len: 14; v_gene: TRBV30
CDR3aa: ASSLAGSGGGSYNEQF; j_gene: TRBJ2-1; len: 16; v_gene: TRBV7-2
CDR3aa: ASSQTGGANYGYT; j_gene: TRBJ1-2; len: 13; v_gene: TRBV7-2
CDR3aa: ASSILRMNTEAF; j_gene: TRBJ1-1; len: 12; v_gene: TRBV5-1
CDR3aa: ASSPNMNTEAF; j_gene: TRBJ1-1; len: 11; v_gene: TRBV7-2
CDR3aa: ASRPGTGEAF; j_gene: TRBJ1-1; len: 10; v_gene: TRBV11-2
CDR3aa: ASSLSSGNLNTGELF; j_gene: TRBJ2-2; len: 15; v_gene: TRBV5-1
CDR3aa: ASSPDSPGNTIY; j_gene: TRBJ1-3; len: 12; v_gene: TRBV11-2